The 24 T cell receptor beta chains below come from one sample, sequenced in a study of regulatory T cells in long-lasting Graves disease (dated by TCRdb to the early 2020s). The sample's time point, from its label and the paper: persistent/refractory GD, antithyroid drugs over 5 years with positive TRAb. For both TCR sequencing and RNA sequencing, RNA was extracted from PBMCs using TRIzol. Libraries were constructed by multiplex PCR. Sequencing was carried out with an Illumina HiSeq 4000. TCR beta libraries were built with iRepertoire HTBI primers and Arm-PCR amplification of CDR3 regions. The raw public reads went through TCRdb reprocessing: fastp at Q25, MiXCR clone calling, in-frame beta chains kept. Each record represents a unique CDR3 protein, reported with the most common genes and DNA among its rows. This sample lists approximately 690,000 distinct CDR3 sequences; around 30% were detected once. Jointly, the top ten make up around 40% of the sample.

Material: peripheral blood mononuclear cells (PBMCs), obtained when the disease was refractory, from a patient treated with antithyroid drugs. These receptors were obtained from a female donor with Graves disease.

The chain carries TRBV19 and TRBJ2-7; 8 bases line up with TRBD1. CDR3 length equals 15 residues. Per the germline V gene, CDR1 is LNHDA and CDR2 is SQIVND (reference sequence). J was trimmed by 3 bases and V by 1 base; bases with no gene match: 5. CDR3 DNA sequence: TGTGCCAGTAGTATAGGCCTGGGACAGGTCTACGAGCAGTACTTC. Translated: CASSIGLGQVYEQYF.

CDR3 sequence reads: CASSYGTGGDHYGYTF. CDR3 coding DNA: TGTGCCAGCAGTTACGGGACAGGGGGCGATCACTATGGCTACACCTTC. The chain has TRBV6-5 and TRBJ1-2; 12 positions match TRBD1. Per the germline V gene, CDR1 is MNHEY and CDR2 is SVGAGI. The CDR3 runs 16 residues. J lost 3 bases, V lost 2 bases, and 4 bases had no gene match.

This clonotype was seen ten or more times. The chain joins TRBV28 to TRBJ1-5; TRBD1 aligns across 8 bases. The V and J ends lost 2 bases and 6 bases, in that order; junction bases with no gene match: 6. Germline V gives CDR1 MDHEN, CDR2 SYDVKM. The CDR3 has 15 amino acids. As DNA, the CDR3 is TGTGCCAGCAGTTTACGGCAGGGGGCGGGTCAGCCCCAGCATTTT. Protein product: CASSLRQGAGQPQHF.

The rearrangement links TRBV12-3 or TRBV12-4 to TRBJ1-3; maybe TRBD1 (6 bases). Trimming stripped 3 bases from V and 4 bases from J, with 10 bases between. This CDR3 has 14 residues. The DNA of the CDR3 is TGTGCCAGCAGTTTCTCGGGGGCGGGAAACACCATATATTTT. Translating it yields CASSFSGAGNTIYF.

Turning to this clonotype: A single base separates this from a much larger clone, so it may be a read error. The V call is TRBV6-2 or TRBV6-3, the J call TRBJ1-5, with no clear D. From germline, CDR1 is MNHEY and CDR2 SVGEGT. V lost 5 bases, J lost 0 bases, and 14 bases lay in between. The CDR3 is 16 amino acids. The CDR3 loop is CASSASAENSNQPQHF. The DNA of the CDR3 is TGTGCCAGCAGTGCCTCTGCCGAGAATAGCAATCAGCCCCAGCATTTT.

The V gene is TRBV11-1, the J gene TRBJ1-1; D gene unclear. Germline CDR1 SGHAT, CDR2 FQDESV (reference sequence). Trimming removed 5 bases from V and 1 base from J, with 20 bases in between. The CDR3 extends over 17 amino acids. The CDR3 DNA reads TGTGCCAGCAGCCCTCCGCTGTTTCTGTGGGCGAACACTGAAGCTTTCTTT. Protein product: CASSPPLFLWANTEAFF.

This clonotype was counted a few times. The rearrangement uses TRBV2 and TRBJ2-2; D gene ambiguous. Germline assignment: CDR1 SNHLY and CDR2 FYNNEI. This CDR3 has 13 amino acids. The V and J ends lost 4 bases and 6 bases respectively, with 9 bases between them. The CDR3 DNA reads as TGTGCCAGCAGTGTCTTGGGGTCCGGGGAGCTGTTTTTT. It translates to CASSVLGSGELFF.

This clonotype came up many times. The V call is TRBV20-1, the J call TRBJ1-2; D remains ambiguous. The germline V and J ends were trimmed by 4 bases and 2 bases, with 14 bases remaining between them. Looked up from germline, CDR1 is DFQATT and CDR2 is SNEGSKA (reference sequence). CDR3 size: 14 residues. The CDR3 loop is CSATTSQVNYGYTF. The CDR3, as DNA: TGCAGTGCTACGACCTCGCAGGTCAACTATGGCTACACCTTC.

Many counts were recorded for this clonotype. The chain joins TRBV28 to TRBJ1-2; unclear D gene. Germline CDR1 and CDR2: MDHEN and SYDVKM. Trimming took off 4 bases at V and 8 bases at J, with 14 bases between the two ends. This CDR3 comprises 13 residues. CDR3 protein: CASSSGPHRGYTF. DNA for the CDR3: TGTGCCAGCAGTTCCGGGCCCCATAGGGGCTACACCTTC.

The table lists this clonotype with a few counts. A junction end diverges from the germline sequence, so it may reflect a read error. The chain couples TRBV2 to TRBJ1-5; D remains ambiguous. Germline V gene lookup returns CDR1 SNHLY and CDR2 FYNNEI. This CDR3 region has 14 residues. DNA for the CDR3: TGTGCCAGCAGTCAAGCCGGCAGAGCTCAGCCCCAGCATTTT. Translated: CASSQAGRAQPQHF.

This chain connects TRBV20-1 to TRBJ2-7, with TRBD2 matching over 9 bases. From germline, CDR1 is DFQATT and CDR2 SNEGSKA (reference sequence). The CDR3 contains 15 residues. The V segment lost 0 bases and the J segment 4 bases; nucleotides outside the gene matches: 7. CDR3 region: CSARDRGSGRYEQYF. Here the CDR3 DNA reads TGCAGTGCTAGAGATCGAGGTAGCGGGAGATACGAGCAGTACTTC.

This clonotype was counted at least ten times. The chain uses TRBV27 and TRBJ2-7, with D unclear. The CDR3 length is 13 residues. CDR1 is MNHEY, CDR2 SMNVEV, per germline (reference sequence). Trimming stripped 3 bases from V and 4 bases from J, with 10 bases between. DNA of the CDR3: TGTGCCAGCAGTTTGTCCGTTGGGTACGAGCAGTACTTC. The encoded protein is CASSLSVGYEQYF.

This chain connects TRBV29-1 to TRBJ2-1; 11 bases agree with TRBD2. V was pared by 3 bases and J by 9 bases, with 7 bases of the junction left unmatched. CDR3 length equals 14 residues. CDR1 is SQVTM and CDR2 is ANQGSEA in the germline V gene. The CDR3 is CSVELAGGYSEQFF. The CDR3 DNA follows: TGCAGCGTTGAGCTAGCGGGAGGCTATAGTGAGCAGTTCTTC.

This clonotype occurred many times. The chain recombines TRBV11-2 with TRBJ2-7, with 11 bases that match TRBD2. Trimming cost V 5 bases and J 4 bases; bases outside gene matches: 10. The CDR3 is 16 amino acids. Per germline, CDR1 SGHAT and CDR2 FQNNGV. The CDR3 coding sequence is TGTGCCAGCAGCGTAGTAGGTGCTAGCGGGAGGTACGAGCAGTACTTC. Protein product: CASSVVGASGRYEQYF.

This clonotype was found a few times. The rearrangement uses TRBV20-1 and TRBJ2-5, with 7 bases matching TRBD2. The germline V gene encodes CDR1 DFQATT and CDR2 SNEGSKA (reference sequence). This CDR3 has 15 residues. Losses at the gene ends were 3 bases for V and 0 bases for J; bases not matched to a gene: 7. The CDR3 here is CSASQPAGNQETQYF. The CDR3 region has the DNA TGCAGTGCTAGTCAACCAGCGGGAAACCAAGAGACCCAGTACTTC.

This clonotype was seen a handful of times. The chain joins TRBV30 to TRBJ1-2, with D perhaps matching TRBD1 (5 bases). The CDR3 is 14 amino acids. Per germline, CDR1 GTSNPN and CDR2 SVGIG (reference sequence). Trimming removed 3 bases at V and 5 bases at J, with 16 bases between. DNA for the CDR3: TGTGCCTGGAGCGACCACGGGACGGCTTATGGCTACACCTTC. This gives the protein CAWSDHGTAYGYTF.

The chain uses TRBV4-2 and TRBJ1-1, with a tentative D call TRBD1 (5 bases). The CDR3 runs 16 residues. Germline-derived CDR1 and CDR2 are LGHNA and YNFKEQ. The V and J ends lost 0 bases and 1 base respectively, with 12 bases between them. CDR3 DNA: TGTGCCAGCAGCCAAGAAGCAGGGTTCCAGAACACTGAAGCTTTCTTT. As protein: CASSQEAGFQNTEAFF.

This sequence joins TRBV11-2 and TRBJ1-2, with 8 bases matching TRBD1. The CDR3 covers 14 residues. Per the germline V gene, CDR1 is SGHAT and CDR2 is FQNNGV. V was pared by 6 bases and J by 4 bases, with 7 bases of the junction left unmatched. CDR3: CASSLLDRVYGYTF. CDR3 nucleotide sequence: TGTGCCAGCAGTCTCCTGGACAGGGTCTATGGCTACACCTTC. Full variable domain (outside the CDR3, taken from reference TRBV11-2 and TRBJ1-2): EAGVAQSPRYKIIEKRQSVAFWCNPISGHATLYWYQQILGQGPKLLIQFQNNGVVDDSQLPKDRFSAERLKGVDSTLKIQPAKLEDSAVYLCASSLLDRVYGYTFGSGTRLTVV.

This clonotype has just a few counts. This chain joins TRBV7-9 and TRBJ1-2; 10 bases are shared with TRBD1. V trimming: 4 bases; J trimming: 1 base; junction bases outside the gene matches: 3. CDR3 length equals 15 residues. Looked up from germline, CDR1 is SEHNR and CDR2 is FQNEAQ (reference sequence). CDR3 region: CASSSRDRGNYGYTF. The CDR3 DNA reads as TGTGCCAGCAGCTCCCGGGACAGGGGTAACTATGGCTACACCTTC. Filled out from reference TRBV7-9 and TRBJ1-2, the complete variable domain reads DTGVSQNPRHKITKRGQNVTFRCDPISEHNRLYWYRQTLGQGPEFLTYFQNEAQLEKSRLLSDRFSAERPKGSFSTLEIQRTEQGDSAMYLCASSSRDRGNYGYTFGSGTRLTVV.

The chain combines TRBV3-1 with TRBJ2-7; D uncertain. CDR1 LGHDT and CDR2 YNNKEL come from the germline V gene (reference sequence). The V gene lost 4 bases and the J gene lost 3 bases, with 13 bases spanning the gap. The CDR3 is 14 amino acids. The CDR3 region is CASSPQRGGYEQYF. The CDR3 bases are TGTGCCAGCAGCCCACAGAGAGGTGGCTACGAGCAGTACTTC.

This clonotype was picked up many times. The gene calls are TRBV28 and TRBJ1-2; 7 nucleotides align to TRBD1. Germline values: CDR1 MDHEN, CDR2 SYDVKM. With 3 bases clipped from V and 1 base from J, the junction kept 8 bases outside the gene matches. The CDR3 spans 16 residues. CDR3 nucleotide sequence: TGTGCCAGCAGTTTGGCGGGACAGATCCTTAACTATGGCTACACCTTC. This gives the protein CASSLAGQILNYGYTF.

The chain uses TRBV27 and TRBJ2-5, with a tentative D call TRBD1 (5 bases). This CDR3 contains 15 residues. CDR1 and CDR2 (germline): MNHEY, SMNVEV (reference sequence). The V end lost 0 bases, the J end lost 4 bases, and 12 bases lay between the germline ends. The CDR3 loop reads CASSLSGPRGETQYF. As DNA, the CDR3 is TGTGCCAGCAGTTTATCGGGTCCTAGGGGAGAGACCCAGTACTTC.

The V and J genes are TRBV6-1 and TRBJ2-5, with D uncertain. V was clipped by 6 bases and J by 3 bases, with 20 bases between them. The CDR3 loop spans 16 amino acids. Germline V CDR1 and CDR2: MNHNS, SASEGT. The CDR3: CASSPIAGPSKETQYF. The CDR3 nucleotides are TGTGCCAGCAGCCCAATAGCAGGACCCTCCAAAGAGACCCAGTACTTC.

In its sample, this clonotype was seen a few times. The J gene is TRBJ2-1, the V gene TRBV28, with 10 bases identical to TRBD2. Germline V gene lookup returns CDR1 MDHEN and CDR2 SYDVKM. V was clipped by 3 bases and J by 8 bases; unmatched bases: 7. This CDR3 contains 15 residues. Here the CDR3 reads CASSLPSGSFDEQFF. The DNA for the CDR3 is TGTGCCAGCAGTTTGCCTAGCGGGAGTTTCGATGAGCAGTTCTTC.